This TCR beta chain appears in the sequencing data of a study of blood T cell repertoires in COVID-19. Study as a whole: The origin of the acute and convalescent COVID-19 samples was the United States, Italy and Spain. The analysed material was cDNA or gDNA that came from T cells, B-cell-depleted T cells, or PBMCs.

In the original workflow: Reference gene primers were amplified, and this amplification served to estimate nucleated cell counts. Clones were sequenced by immunoSEQ multiplex PCR, and TCRdb holds only the in-frame ones, with some missing. V and J calls and clone size are given by that table; D and trimming were obtained from the DNA. The table has 300,000 to 350,000 clones, roughly 87% seen once; the top ten hold 9.9%. V was shortened by 3 bases and J by 5 bases, with 13 bases between the two germline ends. Germline V CDR1 and CDR2: SGHTA, FQGNSA. This CDR3 region has 14 residues. Enrolment of Seattle patients took place during active infection, and they were followed longitudinally. This clone was seen a single time.

Sequences were obtained from peripheral blood. This TCR was sampled from a man aged 25-45 years with COVID-19, enrolled during active disease. The rearrangement links TRBV7-2 to TRBJ1-2; D is possibly TRBD1 (6 bases). The CDR3 spells CASSFRQVNYGYTF. The DNA of the CDR3 is TGTGCCAGCAGCTTCCGACAGGTGAATTATGGCTACACCTTC.